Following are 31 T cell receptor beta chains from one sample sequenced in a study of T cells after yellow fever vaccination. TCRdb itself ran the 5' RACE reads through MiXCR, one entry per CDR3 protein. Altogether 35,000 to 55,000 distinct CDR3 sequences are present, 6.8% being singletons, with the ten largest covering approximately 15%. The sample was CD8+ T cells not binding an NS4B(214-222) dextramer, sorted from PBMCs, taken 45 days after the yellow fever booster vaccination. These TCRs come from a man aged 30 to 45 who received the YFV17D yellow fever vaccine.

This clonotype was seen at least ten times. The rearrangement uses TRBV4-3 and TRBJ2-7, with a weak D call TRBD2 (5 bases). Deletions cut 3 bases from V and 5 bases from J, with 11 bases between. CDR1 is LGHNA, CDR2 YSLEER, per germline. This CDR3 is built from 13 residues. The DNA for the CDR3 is TGCGCCAGCAGCCAGGTGAGGGCCCACGAGCAGTACTTC. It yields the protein CASSQVRAHEQYF.

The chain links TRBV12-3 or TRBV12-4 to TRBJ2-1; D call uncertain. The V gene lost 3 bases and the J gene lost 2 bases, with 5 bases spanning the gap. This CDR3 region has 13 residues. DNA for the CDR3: TGTGCCAGCAGTTTTGCTACCTACAATGAGCAGTTCTTC. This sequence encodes CASSFATYNEQFF.

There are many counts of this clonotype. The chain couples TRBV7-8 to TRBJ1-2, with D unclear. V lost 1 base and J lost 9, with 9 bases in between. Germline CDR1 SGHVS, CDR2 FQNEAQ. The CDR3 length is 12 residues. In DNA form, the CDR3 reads TGTGCCAGCAGCTTAGATCTGGGGAGCTACACCTTC. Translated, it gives CASSLDLGSYTF.

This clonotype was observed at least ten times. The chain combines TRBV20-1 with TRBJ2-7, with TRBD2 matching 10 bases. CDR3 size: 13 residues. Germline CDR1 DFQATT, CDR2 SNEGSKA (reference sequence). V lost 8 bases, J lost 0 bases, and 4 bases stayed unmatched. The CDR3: CSCRTSGSYEQYF. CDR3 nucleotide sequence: TGCAGTTGCCGGACTAGCGGCTCCTACGAGCAGTACTTC.

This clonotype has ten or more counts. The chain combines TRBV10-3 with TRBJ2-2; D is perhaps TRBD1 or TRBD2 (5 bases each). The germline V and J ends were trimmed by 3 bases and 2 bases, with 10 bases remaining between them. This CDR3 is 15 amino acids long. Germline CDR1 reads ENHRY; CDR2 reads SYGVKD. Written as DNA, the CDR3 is TGTGCCATCAGTGACCGGGACGGCAACACCGGGGAGCTGTTTTTT. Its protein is CAISDRDGNTGELFF.

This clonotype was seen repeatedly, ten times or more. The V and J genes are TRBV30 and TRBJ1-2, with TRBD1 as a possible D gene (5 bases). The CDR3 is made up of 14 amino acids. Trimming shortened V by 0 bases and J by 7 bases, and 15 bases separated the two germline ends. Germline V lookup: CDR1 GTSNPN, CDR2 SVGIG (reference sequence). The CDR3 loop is CAWSVWWTPGGYTF. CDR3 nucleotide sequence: TGTGCCTGGAGTGTCTGGTGGACACCTGGTGGCTACACCTTC.

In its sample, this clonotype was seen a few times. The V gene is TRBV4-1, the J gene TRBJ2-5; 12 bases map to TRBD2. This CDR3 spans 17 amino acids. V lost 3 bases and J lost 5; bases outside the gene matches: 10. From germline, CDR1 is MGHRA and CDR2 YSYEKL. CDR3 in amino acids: CASSQFPSGRGRETQYF. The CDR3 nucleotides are TGCGCCAGCAGCCAGTTCCCTAGCGGGAGGGGACGTGAGACCCAGTACTTC.

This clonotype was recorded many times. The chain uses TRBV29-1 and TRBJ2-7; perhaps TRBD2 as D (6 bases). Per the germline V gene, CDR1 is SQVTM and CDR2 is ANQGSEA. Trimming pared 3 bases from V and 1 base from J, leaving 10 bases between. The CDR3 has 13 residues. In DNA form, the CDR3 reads TGCAGCGTTGAGGCCGGGACTTCCTACGAGCAGTACTTC. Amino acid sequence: CSVEAGTSYEQYF.

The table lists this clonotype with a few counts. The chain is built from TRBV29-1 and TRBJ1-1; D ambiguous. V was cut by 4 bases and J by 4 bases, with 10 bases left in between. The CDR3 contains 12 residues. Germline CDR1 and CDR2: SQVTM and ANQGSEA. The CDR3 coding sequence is TGCAGCGTTGCCGGCCTTGGCACTGAAGCTTTCTTT. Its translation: CSVAGLGTEAFF.

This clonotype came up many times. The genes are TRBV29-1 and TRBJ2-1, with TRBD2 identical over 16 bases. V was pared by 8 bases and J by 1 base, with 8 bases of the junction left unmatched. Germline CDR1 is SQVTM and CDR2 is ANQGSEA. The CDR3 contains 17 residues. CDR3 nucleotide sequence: TGCAGCTCCAGTACGGGACTAGCGGGAGGGTCCTACAATGAGCAGTTCTTC. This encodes CSSSTGLAGGSYNEQFF.

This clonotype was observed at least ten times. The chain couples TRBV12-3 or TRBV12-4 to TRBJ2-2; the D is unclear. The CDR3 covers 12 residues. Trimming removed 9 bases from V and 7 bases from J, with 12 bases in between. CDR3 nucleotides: TGTGCCAGGCCCCACGGCGTCGGGGAGCTGTTTTTT. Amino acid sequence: CARPHGVGELFF.

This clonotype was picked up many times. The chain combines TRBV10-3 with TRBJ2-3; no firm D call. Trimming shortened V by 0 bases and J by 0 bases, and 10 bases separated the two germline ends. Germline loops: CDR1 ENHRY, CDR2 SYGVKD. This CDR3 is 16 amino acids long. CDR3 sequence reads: CAISESWGGSTDTQYF. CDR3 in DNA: TGTGCCATCAGTGAGTCCTGGGGTGGGAGCACAGATACGCAGTATTTT.

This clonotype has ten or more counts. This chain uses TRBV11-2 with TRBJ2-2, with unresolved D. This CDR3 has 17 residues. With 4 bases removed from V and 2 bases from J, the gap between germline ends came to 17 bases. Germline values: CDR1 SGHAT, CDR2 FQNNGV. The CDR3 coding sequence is TGTGCCAGCAGCTCCCTCCCCCTGGCTTACAACACCGGGGAGCTGTTTTTT. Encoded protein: CASSSLPLAYNTGELFF.

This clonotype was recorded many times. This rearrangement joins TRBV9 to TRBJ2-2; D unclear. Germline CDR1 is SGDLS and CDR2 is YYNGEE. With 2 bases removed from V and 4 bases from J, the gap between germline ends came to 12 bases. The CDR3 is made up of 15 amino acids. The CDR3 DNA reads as TGTGCCAGCAGCGTTGGGGATTCAACCACCGGGGAGCTGTTTTTT. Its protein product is CASSVGDSTTGELFF.

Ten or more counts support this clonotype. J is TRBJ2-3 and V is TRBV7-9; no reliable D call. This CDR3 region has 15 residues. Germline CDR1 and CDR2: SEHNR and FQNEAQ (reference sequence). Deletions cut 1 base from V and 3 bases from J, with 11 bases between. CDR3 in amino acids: CASSLGFSLTDTQYF. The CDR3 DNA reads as TGTGCCAGCAGCTTAGGTTTTAGCTTGACAGATACGCAGTATTTT.

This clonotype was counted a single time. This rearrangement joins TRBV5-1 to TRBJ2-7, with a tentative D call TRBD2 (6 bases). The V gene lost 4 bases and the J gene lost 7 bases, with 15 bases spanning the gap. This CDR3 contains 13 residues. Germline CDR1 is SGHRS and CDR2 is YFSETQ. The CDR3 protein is CASSAGFLNEQYF. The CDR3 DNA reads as TGCGCCAGCAGCGCGGGATTTTTGAATGAGCAGTACTTC.

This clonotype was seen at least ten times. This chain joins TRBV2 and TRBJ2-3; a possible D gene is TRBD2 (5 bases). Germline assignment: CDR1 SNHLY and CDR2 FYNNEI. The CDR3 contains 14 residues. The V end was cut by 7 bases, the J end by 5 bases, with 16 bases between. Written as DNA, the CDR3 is TGTGCCAGCACCGAGGGTACAACAATAGATACGCAGTATTTT. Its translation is CASTEGTTIDTQYF.

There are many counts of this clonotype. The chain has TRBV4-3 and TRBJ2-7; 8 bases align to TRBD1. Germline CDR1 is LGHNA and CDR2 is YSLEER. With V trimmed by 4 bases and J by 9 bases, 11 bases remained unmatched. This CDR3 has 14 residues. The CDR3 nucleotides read TGCGCCAGCAGCCCCCTAGGAACAACAGGGGGGCAGTACTTC. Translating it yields CASSPLGTTGGQYF.

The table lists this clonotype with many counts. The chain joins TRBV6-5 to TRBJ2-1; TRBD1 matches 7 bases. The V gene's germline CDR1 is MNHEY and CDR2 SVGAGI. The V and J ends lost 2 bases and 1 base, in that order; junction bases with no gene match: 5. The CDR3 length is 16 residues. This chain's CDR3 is CASSYRTGRSYNEQFF. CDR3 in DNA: TGTGCCAGCAGTTACCGGACAGGTAGATCCTACAATGAGCAGTTCTTC.

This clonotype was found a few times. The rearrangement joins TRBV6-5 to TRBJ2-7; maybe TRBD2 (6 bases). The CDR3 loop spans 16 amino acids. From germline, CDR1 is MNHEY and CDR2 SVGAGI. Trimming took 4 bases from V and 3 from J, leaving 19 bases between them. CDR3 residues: CASSSDTGGTVYEQYF. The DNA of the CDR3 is TGTGCCAGCAGTTCCGATACAGGCGGGACTGTCTACGAGCAGTACTTC.

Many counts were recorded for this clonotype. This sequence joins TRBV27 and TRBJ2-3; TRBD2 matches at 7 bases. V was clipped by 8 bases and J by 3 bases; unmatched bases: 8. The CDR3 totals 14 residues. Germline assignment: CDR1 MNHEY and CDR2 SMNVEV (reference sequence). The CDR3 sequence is CASSLAANTDTQYF. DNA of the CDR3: TGTGCCAGCTCGCTAGCGGCTAATACAGATACGCAGTATTTT.

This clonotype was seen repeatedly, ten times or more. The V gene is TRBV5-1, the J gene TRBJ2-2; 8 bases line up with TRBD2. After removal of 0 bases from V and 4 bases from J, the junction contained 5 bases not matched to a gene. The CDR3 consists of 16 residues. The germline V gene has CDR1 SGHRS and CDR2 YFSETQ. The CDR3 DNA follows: TGCGCCAGCAGCTTGGCCCCGGGAGGGGGCACCGGGGAGCTGTTTTTT. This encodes CASSLAPGGGTGELFF.

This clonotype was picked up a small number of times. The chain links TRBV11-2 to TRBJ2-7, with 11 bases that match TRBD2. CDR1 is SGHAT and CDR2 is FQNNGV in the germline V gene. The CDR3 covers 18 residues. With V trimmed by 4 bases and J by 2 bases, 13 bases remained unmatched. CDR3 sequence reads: CASSSTRETSGSPYEQYF. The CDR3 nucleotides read TGTGCCAGCAGCTCTACAAGAGAAACTAGCGGGAGTCCCTACGAGCAGTACTTC. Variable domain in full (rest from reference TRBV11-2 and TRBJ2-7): EAGVAQSPRYKIIEKRQSVAFWCNPISGHATLYWYQQILGQGPKLLIQFQNNGVVDDSQLPKDRFSAERLKGVDSTLKIQPAKLEDSAVYLCASSSTRETSGSPYEQYFGPGTRLTVT.

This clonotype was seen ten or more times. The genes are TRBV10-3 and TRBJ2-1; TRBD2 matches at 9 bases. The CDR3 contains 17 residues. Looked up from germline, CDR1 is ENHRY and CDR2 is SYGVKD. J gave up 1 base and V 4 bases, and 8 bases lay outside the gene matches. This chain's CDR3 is CAISGVAGEGSYNEQFF. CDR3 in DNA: TGTGCCATCAGTGGGGTAGCGGGAGAAGGGTCCTACAATGAGCAGTTCTTC.

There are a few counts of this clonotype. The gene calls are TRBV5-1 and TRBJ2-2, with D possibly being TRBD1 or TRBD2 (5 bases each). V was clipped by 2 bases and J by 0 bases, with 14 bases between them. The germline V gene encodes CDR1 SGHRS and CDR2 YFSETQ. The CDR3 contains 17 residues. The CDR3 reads CASSFLGAFANTGELFF. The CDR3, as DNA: TGCGCCAGCAGCTTTCTCGGGGCGTTCGCGAACACCGGGGAGCTGTTTTTT.

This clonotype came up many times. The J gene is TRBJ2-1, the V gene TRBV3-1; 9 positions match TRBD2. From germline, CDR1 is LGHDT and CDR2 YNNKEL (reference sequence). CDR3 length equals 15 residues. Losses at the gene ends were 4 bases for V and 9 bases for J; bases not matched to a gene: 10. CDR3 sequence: CASSPGLAGIIEQFF. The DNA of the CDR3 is TGTGCCAGCAGCCCCGGGCTAGCGGGAATTATTGAGCAGTTCTTC.

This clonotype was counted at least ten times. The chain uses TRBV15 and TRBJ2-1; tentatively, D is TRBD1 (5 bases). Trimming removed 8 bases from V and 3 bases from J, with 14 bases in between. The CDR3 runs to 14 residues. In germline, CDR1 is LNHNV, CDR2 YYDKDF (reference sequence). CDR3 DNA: TGTGCCACCGGGGCCGGGTCGGACTACAATGAGCAGTTCTTC. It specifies CATGAGSDYNEQFF.

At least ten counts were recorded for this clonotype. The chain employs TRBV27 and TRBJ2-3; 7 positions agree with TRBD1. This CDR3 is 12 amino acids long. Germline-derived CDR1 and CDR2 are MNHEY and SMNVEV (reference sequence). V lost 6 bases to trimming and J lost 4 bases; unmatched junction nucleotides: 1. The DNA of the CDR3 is TGTGCCAGCAGCCAGGGGGCAGATACGCAGTATTTT. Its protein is CASSQGADTQYF.

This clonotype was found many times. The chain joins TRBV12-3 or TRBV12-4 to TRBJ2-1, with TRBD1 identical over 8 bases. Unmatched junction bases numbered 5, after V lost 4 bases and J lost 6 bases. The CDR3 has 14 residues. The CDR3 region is CASSYPGQANEQFF. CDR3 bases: TGTGCCAGCAGTTACCCGGGACAGGCCAATGAGCAGTTCTTC.

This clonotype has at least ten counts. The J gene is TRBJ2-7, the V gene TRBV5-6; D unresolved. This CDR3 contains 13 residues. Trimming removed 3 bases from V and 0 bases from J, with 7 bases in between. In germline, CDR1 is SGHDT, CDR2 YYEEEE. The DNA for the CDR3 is TGTGCCAGCAGCTATCGGAGCTCCTACGAGCAGTACTTC. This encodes CASSYRSSYEQYF.

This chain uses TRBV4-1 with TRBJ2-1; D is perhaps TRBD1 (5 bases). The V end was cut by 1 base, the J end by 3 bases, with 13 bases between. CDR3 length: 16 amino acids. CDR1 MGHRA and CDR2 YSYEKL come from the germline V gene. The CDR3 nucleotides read TGCGCCAGCAGCCAAGTAAAGGGGATATTCTACAATGAGCAGTTCTTC. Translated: CASSQVKGIFYNEQFF.